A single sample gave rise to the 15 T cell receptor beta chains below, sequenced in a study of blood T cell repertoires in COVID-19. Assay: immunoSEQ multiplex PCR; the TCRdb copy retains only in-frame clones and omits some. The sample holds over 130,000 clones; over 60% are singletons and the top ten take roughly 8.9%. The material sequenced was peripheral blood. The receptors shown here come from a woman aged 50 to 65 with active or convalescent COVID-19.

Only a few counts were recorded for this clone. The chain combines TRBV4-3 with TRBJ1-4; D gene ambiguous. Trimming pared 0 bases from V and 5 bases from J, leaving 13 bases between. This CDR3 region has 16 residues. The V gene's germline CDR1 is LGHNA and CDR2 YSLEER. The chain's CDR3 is CASSQEERAQNEKLFF. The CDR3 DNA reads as TGCGCCAGCAGCCAAGAAGAGCGCGCGCAGAATGAAAAACTGTTTTTT.

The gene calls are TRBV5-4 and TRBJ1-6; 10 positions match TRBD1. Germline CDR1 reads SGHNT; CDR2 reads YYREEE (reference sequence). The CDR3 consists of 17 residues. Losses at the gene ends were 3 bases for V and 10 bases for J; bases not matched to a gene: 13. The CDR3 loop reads CASSWAVDRGRGSPLHF. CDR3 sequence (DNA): TGTGCCAGCAGCTGGGCCGTTGACAGGGGGCGAGGATCACCCCTCCACTTT.

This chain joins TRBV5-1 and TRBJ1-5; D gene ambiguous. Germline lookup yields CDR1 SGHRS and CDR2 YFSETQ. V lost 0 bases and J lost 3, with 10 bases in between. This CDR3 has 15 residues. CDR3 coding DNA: TGCGCCAGCAGCTTGGACGGGTTAATCAATCAGCCCCAGCATTTT. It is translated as CASSLDGLINQPQHF.

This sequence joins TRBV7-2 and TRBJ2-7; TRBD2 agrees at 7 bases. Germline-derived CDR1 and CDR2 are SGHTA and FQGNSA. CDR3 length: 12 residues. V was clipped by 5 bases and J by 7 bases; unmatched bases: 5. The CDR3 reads CASSALAGEQYF. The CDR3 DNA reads TGTGCCAGCAGCGCATTAGCGGGTGAGCAGTACTTC.

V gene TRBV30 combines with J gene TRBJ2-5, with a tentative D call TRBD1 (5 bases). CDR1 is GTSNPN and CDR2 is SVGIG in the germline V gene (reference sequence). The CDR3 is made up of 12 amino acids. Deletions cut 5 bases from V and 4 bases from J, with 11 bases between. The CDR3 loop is CAWGRQLETQYF. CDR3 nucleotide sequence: TGTGCCTGGGGTAGACAGTTAGAGACCCAGTACTTC.

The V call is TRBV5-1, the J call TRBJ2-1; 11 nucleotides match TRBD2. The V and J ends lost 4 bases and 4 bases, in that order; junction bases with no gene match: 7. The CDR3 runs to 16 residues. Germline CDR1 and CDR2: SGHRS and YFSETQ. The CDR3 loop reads CASSPATSGAYNEQFF. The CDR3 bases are TGCGCCAGCAGCCCGGCGACTAGCGGGGCGTACAATGAGCAGTTCTTC.

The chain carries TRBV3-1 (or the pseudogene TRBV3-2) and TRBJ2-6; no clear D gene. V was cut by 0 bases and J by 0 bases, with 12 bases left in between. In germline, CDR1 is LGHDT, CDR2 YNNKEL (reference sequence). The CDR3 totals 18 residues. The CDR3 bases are TGTGCCAGCAGCCAAGAAAAGGAGAGGCCCTCTGGGGCCAACGTCCTGACTTTC. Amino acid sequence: CASSQEKERPSGANVLTF.

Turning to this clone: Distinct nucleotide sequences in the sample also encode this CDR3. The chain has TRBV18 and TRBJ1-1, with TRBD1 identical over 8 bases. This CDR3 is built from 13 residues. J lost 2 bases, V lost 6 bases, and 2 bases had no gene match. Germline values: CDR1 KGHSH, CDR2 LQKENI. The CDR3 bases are TGTGCCAGCTCCCCAGGGGGCAACACTGAAGCTTTCTTT. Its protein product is CASSPGGNTEAFF. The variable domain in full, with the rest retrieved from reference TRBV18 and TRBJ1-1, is NAGVMQNPRHLVRRRGQEARLRCSPMKGHSHVYWYRQLPEEGLKFMVYLQKENIIDESGMPKERFSAEFPKEGPSILRIQQVVRGDSAAYFCASSPGGNTEAFFGQGTRLTVV.

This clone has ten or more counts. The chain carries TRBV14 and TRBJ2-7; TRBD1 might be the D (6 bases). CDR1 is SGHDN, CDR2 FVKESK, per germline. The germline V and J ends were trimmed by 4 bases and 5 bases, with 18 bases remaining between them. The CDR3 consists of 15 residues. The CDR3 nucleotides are TGTGCCAGCAGCCGGGGGCAGGCGAGGAACCACGAGCAGTACTTC. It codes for CASSRGQARNHEQYF. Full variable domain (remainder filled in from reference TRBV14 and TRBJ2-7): EAGVTQFPSHSVIEKGQTVTLRCDPISGHDNLYWYRRVMGKEIKFLLHFVKESKQDESGMPNNRFLAERTGGTYSTLKVQPAELEDSGVYFCASSRGQARNHEQYFGPGTRLTVT.

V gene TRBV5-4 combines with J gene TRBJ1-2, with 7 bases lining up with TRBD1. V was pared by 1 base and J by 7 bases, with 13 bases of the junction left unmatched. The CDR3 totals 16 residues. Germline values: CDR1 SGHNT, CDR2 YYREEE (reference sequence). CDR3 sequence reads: CASSLWGTDRASGYTF. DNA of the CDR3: TGTGCCAGCAGCTTGTGGGGGACCGACAGGGCCTCTGGCTACACCTTC.

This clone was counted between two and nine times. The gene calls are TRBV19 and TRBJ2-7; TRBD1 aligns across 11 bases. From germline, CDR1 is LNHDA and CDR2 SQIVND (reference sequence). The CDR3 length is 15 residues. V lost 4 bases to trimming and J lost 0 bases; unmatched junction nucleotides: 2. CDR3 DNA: TGTGCCAGTAGTACCGGGACAGGGGGCTCCTACGAGCAGTACTTC. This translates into CASSTGTGGSYEQYF.

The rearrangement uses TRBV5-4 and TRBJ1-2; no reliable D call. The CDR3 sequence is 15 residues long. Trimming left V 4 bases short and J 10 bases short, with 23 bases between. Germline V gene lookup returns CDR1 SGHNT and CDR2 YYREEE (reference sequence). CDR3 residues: CASSPQRELRVPYTF. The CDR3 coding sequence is TGTGCCAGCAGCCCGCAAAGGGAGCTAAGGGTCCCCTACACCTTC.

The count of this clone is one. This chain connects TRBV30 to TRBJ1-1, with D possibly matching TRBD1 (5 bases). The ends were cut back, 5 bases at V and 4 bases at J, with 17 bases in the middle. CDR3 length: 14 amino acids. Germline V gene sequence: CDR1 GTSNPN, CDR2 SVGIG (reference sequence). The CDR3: CAWSGLGTSTEAFF. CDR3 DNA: TGTGCCTGGTCGGGACTCGGGACGAGCACTGAAGCTTTCTTT. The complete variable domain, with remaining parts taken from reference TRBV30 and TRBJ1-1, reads SQTIHQWPATLVQPVGSPLSLECTVEGTSNPNLYWYRQAAGRGLQLLFYSVGIGQISSEVPQNLSASRPQDRQFILSSKKLLLSDSGFYLCAWSGLGTSTEAFFGQGTRLTVV.

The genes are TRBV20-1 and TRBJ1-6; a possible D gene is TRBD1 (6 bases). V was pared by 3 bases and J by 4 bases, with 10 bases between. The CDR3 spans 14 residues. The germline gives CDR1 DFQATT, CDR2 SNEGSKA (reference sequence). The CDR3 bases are TGCAGTGCTAGTCGGCAGGGGTATAATTCACCCCTCCACTTT. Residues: CSASRQGYNSPLHF.

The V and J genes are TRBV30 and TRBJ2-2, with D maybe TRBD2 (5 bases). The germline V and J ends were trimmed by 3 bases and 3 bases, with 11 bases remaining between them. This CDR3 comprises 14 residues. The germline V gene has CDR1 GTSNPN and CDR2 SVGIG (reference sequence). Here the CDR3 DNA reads TGTGCCTGGAGGGCCGGACTTCACACCGGGGAGCTGTTTTTT. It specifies CAWRAGLHTGELFF.